One and the same sample provided the 27 T cell receptor beta chains below, sequenced in a study of intratumoral heterogeneity in liver cancer. The hepatocellular carcinoma nodule was sampled at distinct, geographically separated regions. Repertoires were generated with immunoSEQ multiplex PCR, while TCRdb's copy carries only in-frame clones and drops some. The profile shows a few thousand clones, 71% of them singletons. The starting material was tumor tissue, obtained before any cancer treatment. All receptors derive from a woman between 65 and 79 years old with hepatocellular carcinoma.

This clone was observed a few times. This CDR3 reads CASSLGRSFEQYF. In DNA form, the CDR3 reads TGTGCCAGCAGCTTAGGGCGGTCATTCGAGCAGTACTTC. V gene TRBV7-2 combines with J gene TRBJ2-7; no definite D call. This CDR3 contains 13 residues. Trimming left V 1 base short and J 6 bases short, with 10 bases between. Germline values: CDR1 SGHTA, CDR2 FQGNSA.

The J gene is TRBJ2-5, the V gene TRBV6-1; 15 nucleotides match TRBD2. The CDR3 is 19 residues long. With V trimmed by 4 bases and J by 5 bases, 14 bases remained unmatched. Germline V lookup: CDR1 MNHNS, CDR2 SASEGT. CDR3 DNA: TGTGCCAGCAGTGGAGACCGGACTAGCGGGAGGGCCAGAAGTGAGACCCAGTACTTC. This translates into CASSGDRTSGRARSETQYF.

The chain carries TRBV7-2 and TRBJ1-3; the match to TRBD1 covers 8 bases. Per the germline V gene, CDR1 is SGHTA and CDR2 is FQGNSA. After removal of 5 bases from V and 0 bases from J, the junction contained 9 bases not matched to a gene. The CDR3 totals 17 residues. CDR3 nucleotide sequence: TGTGCCAGCAGCCCTTGGACAGGGCAGCTCTCTGGAAACACCATATATTTT. Protein sequence: CASSPWTGQLSGNTIYF.

The chain is built from TRBV28 and TRBJ1-3; D call uncertain. Trimming left V 4 bases short and J 0 bases short, with 13 bases between. Germline V gene lookup returns CDR1 MDHEN and CDR2 SYDVKM. This CDR3 has 16 amino acids. The CDR3 sequence is CASSYLTLISGNTIYF. The DNA of the CDR3 is TGTGCCAGCAGTTACCTAACACTGATCTCTGGAAACACCATATATTTT.

By frequency in the sample, this clone is hyperexpanded. V usage is TRBV4-1 and J usage is TRBJ2-7, with TRBD2 matching 7 bases. This CDR3 region has 15 residues. Germline V CDR1 and CDR2: MGHRA, YSYEKL. V was clipped by 4 bases and J by 3 bases; unmatched bases: 9. DNA for the CDR3: TGCGCCAGCAGCCTGGCGTATGGGGGGGACTACGAGCAGTACTTC. It is translated as CASSLAYGGDYEQYF.

This chain connects TRBV2 to TRBJ2-7; 8 bases agree with TRBD2. The CDR3 contains 18 residues. The V segment lost 3 bases and the J segment 0 bases; nucleotides outside the gene matches: 13. CDR1 is SNHLY, CDR2 FYNNEI, per germline. CDR3 DNA: TGTGCCAGCAGTGAGACCCGCACTAGCGCGGGGGGCTCCTACGAGCAGTACTTC. It encodes CASSETRTSAGGSYEQYF.

V usage is TRBV9 and J usage is TRBJ2-3; TRBD1 is a possible D gene (6 bases). This CDR3 has 14 amino acids. The V and J ends lost 3 bases and 4 bases respectively, with 12 bases between them. From germline, CDR1 is SGDLS and CDR2 YYNGEE. Here the CDR3 reads CASSARQGSDTQYF. The CDR3 nucleotides are TGTGCCAGCAGCGCTAGGCAGGGGTCAGATACGCAGTATTTT.

The chain links TRBV30 to TRBJ2-1; 7 nucleotides align to TRBD2. Germline V gives CDR1 GTSNPN, CDR2 SVGIG (reference sequence). Trimming took 3 bases from V and 9 from J; bases not matched to a gene: 8. CDR3 length: 13 amino acids. The CDR3 coding sequence is TGTGCCTGGAGGCGACGAAGCGGGATTGAGCAGTTCTTC. Amino acid sequence: CAWRRRSGIEQFF.

The gene calls are TRBV4-1 and TRBJ2-1; D is unresolved. Trimming cost V 0 bases and J 9 bases, with 15 bases left between them. Germline assignment: CDR1 MGHRA and CDR2 YSYEKL. The CDR3 loop spans 15 amino acids. CDR3 protein: CASSQENGRALEQFF. The CDR3 DNA follows: TGCGCCAGCAGCCAAGAAAATGGTAGGGCGCTTGAGCAGTTCTTC.

This chain joins TRBV6-6 and TRBJ2-7; maybe TRBD1 (6 bases). V was cut by 4 bases and J by 3 bases, with 13 bases left in between. The germline CDR1 and CDR2 sequences are MNHNY and SVGAGI (reference sequence). This CDR3 has 14 residues. CDR3 sequence: CASSSIRGHYEQYF. CDR3 nucleotide sequence: TGTGCCAGCAGTTCAATCAGGGGTCACTACGAGCAGTACTTC.

This clone was detected only a few times. The chain has TRBV19 and TRBJ1-5; no clear D gene. The CDR3 is 13 residues long. The ends were cut back, 7 bases at V and 4 bases at J, with 11 bases in the middle. CDR1 is LNHDA and CDR2 is SQIVND in the germline V gene (reference sequence). CDR3 in DNA: TGTGCCAGTAAAGTAGGTGGGAATCAGCCCCAGCATTTT. Translating gives CASKVGGNQPQHF.

The chain recombines TRBV5-4 with TRBJ2-3; D uncertain. Germline lookup yields CDR1 SGHNT and CDR2 YYREEE (reference sequence). V was trimmed by 5 bases and J by 6 bases, leaving 7 bases between them. The CDR3 extends over 11 amino acids. The CDR3 DNA reads as TGTGCCAGCAGTGTTGGGGATACGCAGTATTTT. Protein: CASSVGDTQYF.

This chain uses TRBV9 with TRBJ1-6; 9 bases are a match to TRBD1. Germline assignment: CDR1 SGDLS and CDR2 YYNGEE. J lost 10 bases, V lost 3 bases, and 2 bases had no gene match. The CDR3 runs to 13 residues. The CDR3 nucleotides read TGTGCCAGCAGCGAGACAGGGGGGTCACCCCTCCACTTT. This gives the protein CASSETGGSPLHF.

The chain couples TRBV29-1 to TRBJ1-4; 10 nucleotides agree with TRBD1. This CDR3 is built from 16 residues. CDR1 and CDR2 (germline): SQVTM, ANQGSEA. J gave up 5 bases and V 3 bases, and 9 bases lay outside the gene matches. The CDR3: CSVDRFGTGENEKLFF. The CDR3 region has the DNA TGCAGCGTTGATCGATTTGGGACAGGGGAAAATGAAAAACTGTTTTTT. The variable domain in full, with the rest retrieved from reference TRBV29-1 and TRBJ1-4, is SAVISQKPSRDICQRGTSLTIQCQVDSQVTMMFWYRQQPGQSLTLIATANQGSEATYESGFVIDKFPISRPNLTFSTLTVSNMSPEDSSIYLCSVDRFGTGENEKLFFGSGTQLSVL.

By proportion, this clone is large (0.1 to 1%). V is TRBV7-9 and J is TRBJ2-1; TRBD1 matches at 7 bases. The CDR3 sequence is 13 residues long. Trimming at V came to 5 bases and at J to 6 bases, leaving 4 bases not matched to a gene. Looked up from germline, CDR1 is SEHNR and CDR2 is FQNEAQ (reference sequence). CDR3 DNA: TGTGCCAGCAGCAAAGACAGGGTCAATGAGCAGTTCTTC. This gives the protein CASSKDRVNEQFF. The full variable domain, completed using reference TRBV7-9 and TRBJ2-1, is DTGVSQNPRHKITKRGQNVTFRCDPISEHNRLYWYRQTLGQGPEFLTYFQNEAQLEKSRLLSDRFSAERPKGSFSTLEIQRTEQGDSAMYLCASSKDRVNEQFFGPGTRLTVL.

The rearrangement uses TRBV10-1 and TRBJ2-7; D is uncertain. The V and J ends lost 4 bases and 3 bases respectively, with 7 bases between them. Germline V gene data show CDR1 as WNHNN and CDR2 as SYGVQD (reference sequence). CDR3 length equals 12 residues. Written as DNA, the CDR3 is TGCGCCAGCAGTGGCCCGAGCTACGAGCAGTACTTC. It encodes CASSGPSYEQYF.

The V gene is TRBV9, the J gene TRBJ2-3; D is possibly TRBD1 (5 bases). Trimming stripped 0 bases from V and 4 bases from J, with 12 bases between. This CDR3 spans 15 amino acids. Germline V gene sequence: CDR1 SGDLS, CDR2 YYNGEE. Here the CDR3 DNA reads TGTGCCAGCAGCGTAGGCAGGGTAGGTGCAGATACGCAGTATTTT. Protein: CASSVGRVGADTQYF.

This clone ranks as large (0.1 to 1%). This chain joins TRBV5-6 and TRBJ2-1; possibly TRBD1 or TRBD2 for D (5 bases each). Trimming left V 4 bases short and J 4 bases short, with 18 bases between. Germline values: CDR1 SGHDT, CDR2 YYEEEE. The CDR3 sequence is 16 residues long. This CDR3 is CASSLPRGADYNEQFF. The CDR3 DNA is TGTGCCAGCAGCCTCCCGAGAGGGGCCGATTACAATGAGCAGTTCTTC.

The rearrangement joins TRBV5-1 to TRBJ2-2; D perhaps matches TRBD2 (5 bases). Trimming removed 6 bases from V and 0 bases from J, with 21 bases in between. CDR1 is SGHRS and CDR2 is YFSETQ in the germline V gene. This CDR3 has 18 amino acids. CDR3 DNA: TGCGCCAGCACTTACACTCCGCTCGGACTCTCGAACACCGGGGAGCTGTTTTTT. Residues: CASTYTPLGLSNTGELFF.

The chain has TRBV6-6 and TRBJ2-1, with a tentative D call TRBD1 (6 bases). The CDR3 has 15 residues. The germline V gene encodes CDR1 MNHNY and CDR2 SVGAGI (reference sequence). V shed 7 bases and J shed 5 bases, with 18 bases lying between them. The CDR3 DNA is TGTGCCAGCACCCTACGACAGGCCCAAAACAATGAGCAGTTCTTC. Encoded protein: CASTLRQAQNNEQFF.

The J gene is TRBJ2-1, the V gene TRBV5-1; 10 nucleotides align to TRBD2. This CDR3 comprises 15 residues. Trimming at V came to 2 bases and at J to 6 bases, leaving 5 bases not matched to a gene. In germline, CDR1 is SGHRS, CDR2 YFSETQ. The CDR3 is CASSLSSGSSNEQFF. For the CDR3, the DNA is TGCGCCAGCAGCTTATCTAGCGGGAGTTCCAATGAGCAGTTCTTC.

This clone was observed a handful of times. This sample includes further DNA sequences coding for the same CDR3. The chain links TRBV6-2 or TRBV6-3 to TRBJ2-7, with TRBD2 matching over 11 bases. V shed 6 bases and J 0 bases; nucleotides not matched to a gene: 4. From germline, CDR1 is MNHEY and CDR2 SVGEGT. The CDR3 has 15 residues. CDR3 region: CASSLTSGSSYEQYF. The CDR3 region has the DNA TGTGCCAGCAGCCTCACTAGCGGGAGCTCCTACGAGCAGTACTTC.

The V and J genes are TRBV3-1 (or the pseudogene TRBV3-2) and TRBJ2-1; no definite D call. The CDR3 runs to 15 residues. Trimming removed 5 bases from V and 4 bases from J, with 15 bases in between. The V gene's germline CDR1 is LGHDT and CDR2 YNNKEL (reference sequence). The CDR3 spells CASSTSRVTYNEQFF. CDR3 in DNA: TGTGCCAGCAGCACCAGTCGAGTGACGTACAATGAGCAGTTCTTC.

The CDR3, as DNA: TGTGCCAGCAGCGGACCGGGGGATTATAGCAATCAGCCCCAGCATTTT. Its translation: CASSGPGDYSNQPQHF. The V and J genes are TRBV9 and TRBJ1-5; tentative D call: TRBD1 (5 bases). Germline assignment: CDR1 SGDLS and CDR2 YYNGEE. The CDR3 is 16 amino acids. V was cut by 3 bases and J by 0 bases, with 13 bases left in between. Looking up the rest from reference TRBV9 and TRBJ1-5 gives the full variable domain: DSGVTQTPKHLITATGQRVTLRCSPRSGDLSVYWYQQSLDQGLQFLIQYYNGEERAKGNILERFSAQQFPDLHSELNLSSLELGDSALYFCASSGPGDYSNQPQHFGDGTRLSIL.

J is TRBJ2-7 and V is TRBV5-6, with TRBD1 as a possible D gene (5 bases). This CDR3 has 14 amino acids. V was clipped by 5 bases and J by 7 bases, with 19 bases between them. Germline loops: CDR1 SGHDT, CDR2 YYEEEE. CDR3 DNA sequence: TGTGCCAGCAGACCAGTCCAGGGCCCCGGAGAGCAGTACTTC. It codes for CASRPVQGPGEQYF.

The CDR3 protein is CASKGGQSYNSPLHF. The CDR3 DNA reads TGTGCCAGCAAGGGGGGGCAATCCTATAATTCACCCCTCCACTTT. The chain employs TRBV6-5 and TRBJ1-6, with D possibly being TRBD1 (6 bases). Trimming shortened V by 7 bases and J by 1 base, and 11 bases separated the two germline ends. Germline loops: CDR1 MNHEY, CDR2 SVGAGI. The CDR3 totals 15 residues.

The J gene is TRBJ1-5, the V gene TRBV6-5; D call uncertain. V was pared by 8 bases and J by 4 bases, with 12 bases between. Germline V lookup: CDR1 MNHEY, CDR2 SVGAGI. The CDR3 is made up of 13 amino acids. The CDR3 bases are TGTGCCAGCGTTGCAGCCGGAAATCAGCCCCAGCATTTT. Residues: CASVAAGNQPQHF.